This TCR beta chain appears in the sequencing data of a study of brain T cells in children with intractable seizures. V lost 6 bases and J lost 3; bases outside the gene matches: 7. CDR3 length equals 14 residues. Germline V gives CDR1 KGHSH, CDR2 LQKENI. The data were produced by immunoSEQ multiplex PCR, yet TCRdb's version contains in-frame clones alone and is incomplete. The table shows fewer than 50,000 clones, with roughly 90% occurring only once. The sequenced sample was peripheral blood, obtained at surgery. The chain carries TRBV18 and TRBJ1-2; 7 nucleotides match TRBD1. The origin of this receptor is a girl aged 2-15 years with tuberous sclerosis and intractable seizures. The CDR3 region has the DNA TGTGCCAGCTCCAGAACAACAGGGGACTATGGCTACACCTTC. Translated, it gives CASSRTTGDYGYTF.